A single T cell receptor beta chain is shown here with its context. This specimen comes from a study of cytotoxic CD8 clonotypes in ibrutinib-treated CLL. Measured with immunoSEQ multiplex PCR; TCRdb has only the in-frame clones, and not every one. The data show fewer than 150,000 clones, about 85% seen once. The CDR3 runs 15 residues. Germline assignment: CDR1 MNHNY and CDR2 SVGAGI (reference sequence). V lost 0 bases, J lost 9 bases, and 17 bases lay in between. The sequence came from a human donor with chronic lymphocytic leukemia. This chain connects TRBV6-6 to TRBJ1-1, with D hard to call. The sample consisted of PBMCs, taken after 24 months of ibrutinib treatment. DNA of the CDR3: TGTGCCAGCAGTTACTCATTGTCGGAGGAAGCTAAAGCTTTCTTT. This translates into CASSYSLSEEAKAFF.